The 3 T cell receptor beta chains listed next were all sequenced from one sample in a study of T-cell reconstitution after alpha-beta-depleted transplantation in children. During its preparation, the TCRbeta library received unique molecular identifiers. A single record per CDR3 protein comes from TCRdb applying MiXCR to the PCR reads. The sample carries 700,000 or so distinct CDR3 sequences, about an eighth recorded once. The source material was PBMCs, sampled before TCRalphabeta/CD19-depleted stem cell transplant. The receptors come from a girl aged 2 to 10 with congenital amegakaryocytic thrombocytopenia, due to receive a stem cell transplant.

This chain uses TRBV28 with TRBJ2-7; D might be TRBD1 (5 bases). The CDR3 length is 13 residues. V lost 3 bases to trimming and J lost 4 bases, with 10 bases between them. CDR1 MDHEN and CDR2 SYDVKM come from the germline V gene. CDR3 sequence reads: CASSLDMLYEQYF. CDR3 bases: TGTGCCAGCAGTTTGGACATGCTGTACGAGCAGTACTTC.

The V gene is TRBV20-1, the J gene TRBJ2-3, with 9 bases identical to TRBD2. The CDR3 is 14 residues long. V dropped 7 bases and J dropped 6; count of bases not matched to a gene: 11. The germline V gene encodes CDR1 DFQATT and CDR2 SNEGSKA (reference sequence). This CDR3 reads CSVLPGLAGDTQYF. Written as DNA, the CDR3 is TGCAGTGTTTTACCGGGACTAGCTGGCGATACGCAGTATTTT.

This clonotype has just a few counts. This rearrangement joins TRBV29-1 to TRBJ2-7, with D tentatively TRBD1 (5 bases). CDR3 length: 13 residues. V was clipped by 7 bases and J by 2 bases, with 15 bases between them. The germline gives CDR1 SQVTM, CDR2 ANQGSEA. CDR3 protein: CSAEVQGTYEQYF. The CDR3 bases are TGCAGCGCCGAGGTTCAGGGAACCTACGAGCAGTACTTC.